This is a list of T cell receptor beta chains from one sample in a study of T cells in Graves' hyperthyroidism and ophthalmopathy. TCRdb reprocessed the multiplex PCR reads with MiXCR, giving one entry per CDR3 protein. Found here are fewer than 450,000 distinct CDR3 sequences, about 15% of them singletons; the top ten hold 34%. What was sequenced was blood. The receptors stem from a woman between 25 and 40 years old with Graves' hyperthyroidism that later progressed to Graves' ophthalmopathy. Both conserved end residues are part of each CDR3. The order of the fields is clone size, J gene, V gene, D gene, CDR3 protein, CDR3 DNA. A D gene is named only where the DNA matches it firmly. Not every row has a clone size; where given, it reads once, few, many or a size class.

-,TRBJ2-1,TRBV30,-,CAWRGPKGGNEQFF,TGTGCCTGGAGAGGCCCAAAGGGGGGCAATGAGCAGTTCTTC
once,TRBJ1-1,TRBV7-9,-,CASSSDIVGENTGAFF,TGTGCCAGCAGCTCAGATATTGTGGGTGAGAACACTGGAGCTTTCTTT
many,TRBJ1-1,TRBV28,-,CASSYQGVSNTEAFF,TGTGCCAGCAGTTACCAAGGCGTTTCGAACACTGAAGCTTTCTTT
-,TRBJ2-1,TRBV2,TRBD2,CASIFSLALSYNEQFF,TGTGCCAGCATCTTTTCACTAGCGCTATCCTACAATGAGCAGTTCTTC
-,TRBJ1-1,TRBV27,-,CASSFGWGGGMNTEAFF,TGTGCCAGCAGTTTCGGGTGGGGGGGAGGGATGAACACTGAAGCTTTCTTT
many,TRBJ1-1,TRBV15,-,CATSTSPDLLNTEAFF,TGTGCCACCAGCACTTCTCCGGACCTGCTGAACACTGAAGCTTTCTTT
many,TRBJ1-6,TRBV14,-,CASSYAGLGSPLHF,TGTGCCAGCAGCTACGCGGGTTTGGGTTCACCCCTCCACTTT
few,TRBJ2-7,TRBV7-2,TRBD1,CASSRPVGTGGPNSYEQYF,TGTGCCAGCAGCCGACCGGTAGGGACAGGGGGGCCGAATTCCTACGAGCAGTACTTC
-,TRBJ2-5,TRBV11-2,TRBD1,CASSLDTRDRGLQEAQYF,TGTGCCAGCAGCTTAGATACGAGGGACAGGGGACTCCAAGAGGCCCAGTACTTC
many,TRBJ2-3,TRBV7-9,TRBD2,CASSPSPAGATDTQYF,TGTGCCAGCAGCCCCAGCCCGGCGGGAGCTACAGATACGCAGTATTTT
-,TRBJ2-3,TRBV7-9,TRBD2,CASSFLSGRDTQYF,TGTGCCAGCAGCTTCCTTAGCGGGAGGGATACGCAGTATTTT
-,TRBJ2-5,TRBV4-1,-,CASSQFAETQYF,TGCGCCAGCAGCCAGTTCGCGGAGACCCAGTACTTC
-,TRBJ2-1,TRBV30,TRBD2,CAWSVSEGTSDIGEQFF,TGTGCCTGGAGTGTATCCGAAGGGACTAGCGATATAGGTGAGCAGTTCTTC
few,TRBJ1-5,TRBV27,-,CASRRTSNQPQHF,TGTGCCAGCAGGAGGACGAGCAATCAGCCCCAGCATTTT
few,TRBJ1-1,TRBV12-3/TRBV12-4,TRBD1,CASSPGGMLTEAFF,TGTGCCAGCAGTCCAGGGGGAATGTTAACTGAAGCTTTCTTT
many,TRBJ1-1,TRBV27,-,CASTPRGGSVMNTEAFF,TGTGCCAGCACCCCAAGGGGGGGGTCCGTAATGAACACTGAAGCTTTCTTT
few,TRBJ2-3,TRBV7-9,TRBD1,CASSPPSTLRGKAESTDTQYF,TGTGCCAGCAGCCCGCCCTCAACACTCAGGGGGAAGGCGGAAAGCACAGATACGCAGTATTTT
-,TRBJ2-7,TRBV7-9,TRBD2,CASSHGLAGGPSLYEQYF,TGTGCCAGCAGCCACGGACTAGCGGGAGGGCCATCTTTATACGAGCAGTACTTC
-,TRBJ1-2,TRBV20-1,-,CSARSSGDGYTF,TGCAGTGCTAGATCCTCAGGGGATGGCTACACCTTC
-,TRBJ2-7,TRBV20-1,TRBD2,CSATTLAGGTNYEQYF,TGCAGTGCCACAACGTTAGCGGGAGGTACAAACTACGAGCAGTACTTC
-,TRBJ2-5,TRBV25-1,-,CASSETRTFGRETQYF,TGTGCCAGCAGTGAAACAAGGACTTTCGGGAGAGAGACCCAGTACTTC
once,TRBJ1-5,TRBV4-1,-,CASSQSSVRRSNQPQHF,TGCGCCAGCAGCCAGAGTAGTGTTAGGAGGAGCAATCAGCCCCAGCATTTT
many,TRBJ1-2,TRBV12-3/TRBV12-4,TRBD1,CASSPGTADYGYTF,TGTGCCAGCAGTCCCGGGACAGCCGACTATGGCTACACCTTC